This T cell receptor (beta chain) emerged from a study of T cell repertoires in ileal Crohn's disease. Study-level information: Thiopurines (around ten) or anti-TNF agents (more than 17) were given postoperatively to about half.

Each sample's TCRB immunosequencing used roughly 500 nanograms of biopsy DNA. The assay was immunoSEQ multiplex PCR, and TCRdb's table has in-frame clones only and misses some. The table has about 11,000 clones, 65% to 85% seen once. Germline V lookup: CDR1 MNHNS, CDR2 SASEGT. The CDR3 is made up of 15 amino acids. The V end was cut by 5 bases, the J end by 4 bases, with 17 bases between. Overall study findings and caveats: Clonality above 26.8% at surgery always came with endoscopic recurrence. Active smokers at surgery had more clonal expansions than non-smokers.

Remarks on this clone: Its antigen is not identified.

Time point indicated: neoterminal ileum biopsy at postoperative endoscopy, about 6 months after surgery. Sequencing was performed on ileal tissue. This rearrangement joins TRBV6-1 to TRBJ1-1; no clear D. This receptor was obtained from an adult with Crohn's disease. CDR3 coding DNA: TGTGCCAGCAGTTTCCGGACGGGCGCGGGCACTGAAGCTTTCTTT. This codes for CASSFRTGAGTEAFF.